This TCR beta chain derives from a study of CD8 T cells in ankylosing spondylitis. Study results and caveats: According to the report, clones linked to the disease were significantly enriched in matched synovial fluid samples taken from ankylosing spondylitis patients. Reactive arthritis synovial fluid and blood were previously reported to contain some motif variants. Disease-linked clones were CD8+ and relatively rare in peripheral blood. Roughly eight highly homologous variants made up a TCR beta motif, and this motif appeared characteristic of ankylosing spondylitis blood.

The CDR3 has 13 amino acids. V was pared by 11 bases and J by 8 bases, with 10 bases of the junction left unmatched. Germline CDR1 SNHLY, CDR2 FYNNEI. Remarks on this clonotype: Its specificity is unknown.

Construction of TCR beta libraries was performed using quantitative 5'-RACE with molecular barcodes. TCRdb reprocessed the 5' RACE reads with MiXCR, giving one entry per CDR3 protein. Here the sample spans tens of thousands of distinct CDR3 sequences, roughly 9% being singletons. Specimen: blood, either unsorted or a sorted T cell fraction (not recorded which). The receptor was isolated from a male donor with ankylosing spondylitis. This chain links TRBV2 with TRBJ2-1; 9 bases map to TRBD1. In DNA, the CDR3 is TGTGCCGGACAGGGGCGTTTGGGCTATGAGCAGTTCTTC. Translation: CAGQGRLGYEQFF.